This T cell receptor beta chain appears in the sequencing data of a study of blood T cell repertoires in COVID-19. Study-wide context: Samples came from the United States, Italy and Spain, spanning acute and convalescent COVID-19. Nucleic acid was either cDNA or gDNA, and it came from T cells, B-cell-depleted T cells, or PBMCs.

CDR1 SGHAT and CDR2 FQNNGV come from the germline V gene. The CDR3 length is 19 residues. V was pared by 4 bases and J by 5 bases, with 17 bases of the junction left unmatched. Per the original data handling: Using reference gene primer amplification, nucleated cell counts were estimated. Profiling relied on immunoSEQ multiplex PCR, and the TCRdb table lists in-frame clones only, not all of them. V, J and clone size are those of that table, while D and trimming were read from the DNA. There are more than 200,000 clones in the sample; nearly 90% occur only once, and under 2.5% lies in the top ten. Sequencing was carried out using peripheral blood. This chain links TRBV11-2 with TRBJ2-3; 11 nucleotides match TRBD2. This clonotype was sampled from a woman in her 40s who had recovered from COVID-19. The CDR3 loop is CASSSSVLPSGGRGDTQYF. CDR3 nucleotide sequence: TGTGCCAGCAGCTCCTCGGTCCTCCCTAGCGGGGGGCGTGGAGATACGCAGTATTTT. Looking up the rest from reference TRBV11-2 and TRBJ2-3 gives the full variable domain: EAGVAQSPRYKIIEKRQSVAFWCNPISGHATLYWYQQILGQGPKLLIQFQNNGVVDDSQLPKDRFSAERLKGVDSTLKIQPAKLEDSAVYLCASSSSVLPSGGRGDTQYFGPGTRLTVL.